These T cell receptor beta chains were read from a single sample in a study of vaccination and CD4 T cells after COVID-19. MiXCR, run by TCRdb on the PCR reads, gives a single entry per CDR3 protein. This table has tens of thousands of distinct CDR3 sequences, more than 35% appearing once. The antigens these receptors bind are not known. Source: CD4+ T cells from blood, cultured in vitro, taken about 7 months after SARS-CoV-2 vaccination. Every receptor here comes from a human donor who had recovered from COVID-19. The CDR3 runs from the conserved cysteine through the conserved F or W. The D gene is left open where the match is weak.

J gene | V gene | D gene | CDR3 length | CDR3 protein
TRBJ2-1 | TRBV11-2 | NA | 13 | CASSLAGVGEQFF
TRBJ2-1 | TRBV19 | TRBD1 | 16 | CASSKHTGGQGNEQFF
TRBJ2-6 | TRBV20-1 | TRBD1 | 16 | CSAEMNRGSGANVLTF
TRBJ2-5 | TRBV20-1 | TRBD2 | 15 | CSASGGRAAQETQYF
TRBJ2-5 | TRBV10-3 | TRBD1 | 14 | CAIGGTGAEETQYF
TRBJ1-1 | TRBV15 | NA | 15 | CATSRARGLNTEAFF
TRBJ1-5 | TRBV29-1 | NA | 14 | CSVASAGGNQPRHF
TRBJ2-5 | TRBV7-9 | TRBD2 | 15 | CASSLGTSERGTQYF
TRBJ2-7 | TRBV7-2 | TRBD2 | 17 | CASSLSSSGGVSYEQYF
TRBJ2-7 | TRBV29-1 | NA | 13 | CSAQTGRRREQYF
TRBJ2-2 | TRBV6-1 | NA | 11 | CASSGGRELFF
TRBJ2-5 | TRBV20-1 | TRBD2 | 16 | CSARDRGREYQETQYF
TRBJ2-3 | TRBV19 | NA | 15 | CASAPWAAGTDTQYF
TRBJ1-6 | TRBV2 | NA | 15 | CASSEAQLKGSPLHF
TRBJ2-7 | TRBV7-3 | TRBD1 | 14 | CASSGGQSSDEQYF
TRBJ1-2 | TRBV6-2/TRBV6-3 | NA | 16 | CASSSVGRRLNYGYTF
TRBJ2-7 | TRBV14 | NA | 15 | CASSQDRQGNYEQYF
TRBJ1-2 | TRBV20-1 | NA | 14 | CSAEINRGGAGYTF
TRBJ1-1 | TRBV10-3 | NA | 12 | CAISESATEAFF
TRBJ1-5 | TRBV19 | NA | 14 | CASSPTVGGQPQHF
TRBJ1-5 | TRBV27 | TRBD1 | 15 | CASSRQGAGNQPQHF
TRBJ1-6 | TRBV20-1 | NA | 14 | CSAPAGRTNSPLHF
TRBJ2-7 | TRBV6-1 | NA | 12 | CASRSPAREQYF
TRBJ2-7 | TRBV2 | NA | 14 | CASSDLASNYEQYF
TRBJ2-3 | TRBV7-2 | NA | 12 | CASSSFRDTQYF
TRBJ2-1 | TRBV15 | TRBD2 | 17 | CATSRGSGRPSNNEQFF
TRBJ2-7 | TRBV7-9 | NA | 12 | CASSLANGEQYF
TRBJ2-1 | TRBV6-1 | NA | 13 | CASSEFRGSEQFF
TRBJ2-5 | TRBV20-1 | NA | 14 | CSARFLGARETQYF
TRBJ2-1 | TRBV19 | TRBD2 | 15 | CASNGGLAGDNEQFF
TRBJ1-1 | TRBV29-1 | NA | 12 | CSVEGMNTEAFF
TRBJ2-5 | TRBV7-2 | NA | 11 | CASSSEETQYF
TRBJ1-1 | TRBV28 | NA | 14 | CASSLLRENTEAFF
TRBJ2-5 | TRBV28 | TRBD2 | 16 | CASSIPLAGVRETQYF
TRBJ1-4 | TRBV20-1 | NA | 13 | CSALTGAGEKLFF
TRBJ2-7 | TRBV20-1 | NA | 14 | CSASPGPQGSEQYF
TRBJ2-7 | TRBV2 | NA | 13 | CATTGGVGYEQYF